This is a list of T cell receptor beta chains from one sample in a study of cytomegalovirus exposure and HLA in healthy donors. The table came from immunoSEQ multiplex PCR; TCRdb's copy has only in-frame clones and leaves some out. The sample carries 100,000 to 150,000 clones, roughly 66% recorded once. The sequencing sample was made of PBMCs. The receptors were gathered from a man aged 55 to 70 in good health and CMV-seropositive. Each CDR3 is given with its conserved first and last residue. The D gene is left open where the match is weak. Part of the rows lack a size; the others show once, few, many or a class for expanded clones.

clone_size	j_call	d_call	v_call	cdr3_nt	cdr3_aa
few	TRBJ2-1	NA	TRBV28	TGTGCCAGCAGCCTTGGCGGTTTGGCGATCCATGAGCAGTTCTTC	CASSLGGLAIHEQFF
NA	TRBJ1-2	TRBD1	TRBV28	TGTGCCAGCACCCCAGGGGGCCGATGGGACTTTTATGGCTACACCTTC	CASTPGGRWDFYGYTF
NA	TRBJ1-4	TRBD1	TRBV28	TGTGCCAGCAGAAAGACAGGGATTGAAAAACTGTTTTTT	CASRKTGIEKLFF
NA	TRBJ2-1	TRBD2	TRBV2	TGTGCCAGCAGGACTAGCGGGGGGGCCAATGAGCAGTTCTTC	CASRTSGGANEQFF
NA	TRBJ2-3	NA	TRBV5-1	TGCGCCAGCAGCTTAGGAGGGGGCGAGTTAGATACGCAGTATTTT	CASSLGGGELDTQYF
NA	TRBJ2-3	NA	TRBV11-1	TGTGCCAGCAGTTTCAGGGGGGGCACAGATACGCAGTATTTT	CASSFRGGTDTQYF
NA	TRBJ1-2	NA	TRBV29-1	TGCAGCGTACGACCTCAGGGCTATGGCTACACCTTC	CSVRPQGYGYTF
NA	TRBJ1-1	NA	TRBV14	TGTGCCAGCAGCCTCTCTACGTACACTGAAGCTTTCTTT	CASSLSTYTEAFF
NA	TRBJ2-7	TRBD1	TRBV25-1	TGTGCCAGCTCGGGTCTCGGGACAGGGGGTTACGAGCAGTACTTC	CASSGLGTGGYEQYF
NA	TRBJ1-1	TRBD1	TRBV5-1	TGCGCCAGCAGACTTACAGGGGGCGGCACTGAAGCTTTCTTT	CASRLTGGGTEAFF
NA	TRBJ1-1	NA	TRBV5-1	TGCGCCAGCAGCTTGGGCCAGGGGAGAGCTTTCTTT	CASSLGQGRAFF
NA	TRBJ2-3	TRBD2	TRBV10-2	TGCGCCACCGGACTAGCGGGTGATACGCAGTATTTT	CATGLAGDTQYF
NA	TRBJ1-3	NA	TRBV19	TGTGCCAGTAGTATTCCCAGCTCTGGAAACACCATATATTTT	CASSIPSSGNTIYF
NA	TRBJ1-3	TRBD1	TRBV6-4	TGTGCCAGCAGCCCGGGACAGGGAGCAGGAAACACCATATATTTT	CASSPGQGAGNTIYF
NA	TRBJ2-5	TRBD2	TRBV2	TGTGCCAGCGGGACTAGGGACCAAGAGACCCAGTACTTC	CASGTRDQETQYF
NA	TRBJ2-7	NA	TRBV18	TGTGCCAGCTCGTCACTAGCCGGAGGAGACGAGCAGTACTTC	CASSSLAGGDEQYF
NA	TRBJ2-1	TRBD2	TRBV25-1	TGTGCCAGCAGTGAACGGACTAGCCTCCAGGAGCAGTTCTTC	CASSERTSLQEQFF
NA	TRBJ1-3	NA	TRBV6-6	TGTGCCAGCAGTTACGGGCAGGGAGGAAACACCATATATTTT	CASSYGQGGNTIYF
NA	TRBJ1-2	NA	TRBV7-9	TGTGCCAGCAGTGAACCCGAGAGACTATGGGGCTATGGCTACACCTTC	CASSEPERLWGYGYTF